Listed below are T cell receptor beta chains from one sample, sequenced in a study of a mutant IDH1 vaccine in newly diagnosed glioma. Some clones are missing from TCRdb's copy, which holds only in-frame ones; the method was immunoSEQ multiplex PCR. The table lists roughly 120,000 clones, 80% of them singletons, with about 5.5% in the top ten. No antigen has been assigned to these receptors. The material sequenced was PBMCs, taken from a glioma patient whose treatment included an IDH1 peptide vaccine. These receptor sequences come from a man in his forties with glioma. The CDR3 runs from the conserved cysteine through the conserved F or W. Fields, in order: clone size, J gene, V gene, D gene, CDR3 protein, CDR3 DNA. A D gene is named only where the DNA matches it firmly. Rows give clone size only sometimes, using once, few, many, or a class for an expanded clone.

>NA|TRBJ1-2|TRBV7-8|NA
CASSLFSSGADYGYTF
TGTGCCAGCAGCTTATTTTCTTCTGGGGCGGACTATGGCTACACCTTC
>NA|TRBJ1-4|TRBV6-5|TRBD1
CASSFLMTGQLEKLFF
TGTGCCAGCAGTTTTTTAATGACAGGGCAACTGGAAAAACTGTTTTTT
>NA|TRBJ2-7|TRBV19|NA
CASSPSGPPYEQYF
TGTGCCAGTAGTCCGAGCGGGCCACCCTACGAGCAGTACTTC
>NA|TRBJ2-5|TRBV7-2|NA
CASSRGVAGTETQYF
TGTGCCAGCAGCCGCGGGGTTGCGGGGACAGAGACCCAGTACTTC
>few|TRBJ1-5|TRBV27|NA
CASSFSQASLAQHF
TGTGCCAGCAGTTTCTCACAGGCCTCCTTGGCCCAGCATTTT
>NA|TRBJ2-1|TRBV19|NA
CASSIPHEQFF
TGTGCCAGTAGTATACCCCATGAGCAGTTCTTC
>NA|TRBJ2-3|TRBV10-3|TRBD2
CAILAGGHSSDYSTDTQYF
TGTGCCATCTTAGCGGGGGGTCACTCCAGCGATTATAGCACAGATACGCAGTATTTT
>NA|TRBJ2-3|TRBV19|NA
CASSKGGIAGDTQYF
TGTGCCAGTAGTAAGGGGGGCATAGCGGGAGATACGCAGTATTTT
>once|TRBJ2-1|TRBV28|TRBD2
CASSFPPSGYNEQFF
TGTGCCAGCAGTTTCCCCCCTAGCGGCTACAATGAGCAGTTCTTC
>NA|TRBJ2-7|TRBV6-6|TRBD2
CATRRGGLDEQYF
TGTGCCACCAGACGGGGGGGGCTAGACGAGCAGTACTTC
>NA|TRBJ2-2|TRBV21-1|NA
CASSKENRGRREGTGELFF
TGTGCCAGCAGCAAGGAAAACAGGGGAAGGCGGGAGGGAACCGGGGAGCTGTTTTTT
>NA|TRBJ1-1|TRBV18|NA
CASSPGLNTEAFF
TGTGCCAGCTCACCAGGGCTGAACACTGAAGCTTTCTTT
>NA|TRBJ2-1|TRBV19|TRBD1
CASSTTPGHRGHNEQFF
TGTGCCAGTAGTACAACACCGGGCCACAGGGGACACAATGAGCAGTTCTTC
>few|TRBJ1-1|TRBV18|TRBD1
CASSPSDRGAFF
TGTGCCAGCTCACCAAGCGACAGGGGGGCTTTCTTT
>NA|TRBJ2-7|TRBV6-5|NA
CASGSRYEQYF
TGTGCCAGCGGGTCGAGGTACGAGCAGTACTTC
>NA|TRBJ2-3|TRBV7-9|NA
CASSSQGAGLGTDTQYF
TGTGCCAGCAGCTCCCAAGGGGCGGGGTTAGGCACAGATACGCAGTATTTT
>NA|TRBJ2-1|TRBV6-5|NA
CASSYSIGDEQFF
TGTGCCAGCAGTTACTCGATAGGGGATGAGCAGTTCTTC
>NA|TRBJ1-2|TRBV7-2|TRBD1
CASNKGGVRGPTGYTF
TGTGCCAGCAACAAAGGTGGTGTCAGGGGGCCTACTGGCTACACCTTC
>NA|TRBJ2-7|TRBV5-6|NA
CASSLSESGPYEQYF
TGTGCCAGCAGCTTGTCCGAATCAGGCCCCTACGAGCAGTACTTC
>NA|TRBJ1-1|TRBV19|NA
CARGCWGNTEAFF
TGTGCCAGGGGGTGTTGGGGGAACACTGAAGCTTTCTTT